The 24 T cell receptor beta chains below were found in one sample sequenced in a study of cytomegalovirus exposure and HLA in healthy donors. Primers: 60 Vbeta forward and 13 Jbeta reverse. Some clones are missing from TCRdb's copy, which holds only in-frame ones; the method was immunoSEQ multiplex PCR. In the table there are approximately 150,000 clones, around 75% of which are singletons. Specimen: PBMCs. Receptors were obtained from a young man in good health and CMV-seropositive.

This clone was seen only a few times. V and J are TRBV14 and TRBJ2-5; 10 positions agree with TRBD2. V dropped 0 bases and J dropped 4; count of bases not matched to a gene: 11. Germline CDR1 reads SGHDN; CDR2 reads FVKESK. The CDR3 consists of 18 residues. CDR3 nucleotide sequence: TGTGCCAGCAGCCAAGATCTTCTAGCGGGAGCTTTGAGAGAGACCCAGTACTTC. Translation: CASSQDLLAGALRETQYF.

The chain uses TRBV27 and TRBJ2-1; D is perhaps TRBD1 (7 bases). Looked up from germline, CDR1 is MNHEY and CDR2 is SMNVEV (reference sequence). Trimming took off 9 bases at V and 7 bases at J, with 13 bases between the two ends. The CDR3 runs to 12 residues. CDR3 coding DNA: TGTGCCAGTTGGACAGGAGGGAATGAGCAGTTCTTC. Its translation: CASWTGGNEQFF.

This clone appeared many times. V gene TRBV5-4 combines with J gene TRBJ1-1, with D uncertain. CDR1 is SGHNT, CDR2 YYREEE, per germline (reference sequence). CDR3 length: 15 amino acids. Between the trimmed V and J ends, which lost 2 bases and 6 bases, there was a span of 17 bases. DNA of the CDR3: TGTGCCAGCAGCTTAACTGCCGGCCCGGGAGCTGAAGCTTTCTTT. Protein sequence: CASSLTAGPGAEAFF.

The J gene is TRBJ2-2, the V gene TRBV28; 8 nucleotides align to TRBD1. Germline V gene data show CDR1 as MDHEN and CDR2 as SYDVKM. V lost 5 bases, J lost 6 bases, and 2 bases stayed unmatched. This CDR3 has 13 residues. The CDR3 region is CASSRTGPGELFF. CDR3 in DNA: TGTGCCAGCAGTAGGACAGGGCCCGGGGAGCTGTTTTTT. The variable domain in full, completed from reference TRBV28 and TRBJ2-2, reads DVKVTQSSRYLVKRTGEKVFLECVQDMDHENMFWYRQDPGLGLRLIYFSYDVKMKEKGDIPEGYSVSREKKERFSLILESASTNQTSMYLCASSRTGPGELFFGEGSRLTVL.

The rearrangement uses TRBV27 and TRBJ2-3, with a weak D call TRBD1 (5 bases). The V gene lost 2 bases and the J gene lost 2 bases, with 8 bases spanning the gap. Germline lookup yields CDR1 MNHEY and CDR2 SMNVEV (reference sequence). The CDR3 extends over 14 amino acids. The CDR3 region is CASSLGALTDTQYF. CDR3 sequence (DNA): TGTGCCAGCAGTTTAGGGGCCCTCACAGATACGCAGTATTTT.

The chain joins TRBV27 to TRBJ1-5, with D perhaps matching TRBD1 (6 bases). Trimming took off 2 bases at V and 7 bases at J, with 9 bases between the two ends. Germline V lookup: CDR1 MNHEY, CDR2 SMNVEV (reference sequence). The CDR3 runs to 13 residues. CDR3 sequence: CASSLVGAQPQHF. CDR3 coding DNA: TGTGCCAGCAGTTTAGTGGGGGCCCAGCCCCAGCATTTT.

The rearrangement links TRBV6-5 to TRBJ2-7; weak D call: TRBD1 (6 bases). The CDR3 consists of 14 residues. The V gene lost 7 bases and the J gene lost 3 bases, with 16 bases spanning the gap. Germline lookup yields CDR1 MNHEY and CDR2 SVGAGI. CDR3 protein: CASTRGQGLYEQYF. CDR3 bases: TGTGCCAGCACCCGCGGGCAGGGGCTCTACGAGCAGTACTTC.

V gene TRBV5-4 combines with J gene TRBJ2-1; 11 bases match TRBD2. V trimming: 6 bases; J trimming: 5 bases; junction bases outside the gene matches: 4. CDR1 and CDR2 from the germline V gene are SGHNT and YYREEE (reference sequence). The CDR3 is made up of 14 amino acids. CDR3 nucleotide sequence: TGTGCCAGCACAACTAGCGGGAGCCACAATGAGCAGTTCTTC. Amino acid sequence: CASTTSGSHNEQFF.

The chain has TRBV6-6 and TRBJ1-2; D call uncertain. The CDR3 consists of 12 residues. The ends were cut back, 6 bases at V and 7 bases at J, with 12 bases in the middle. The germline CDR1 and CDR2 sequences are MNHNY and SVGAGI (reference sequence). The CDR3 bases are TGTGCCAGCAGCCCCGAGAGTCTTGGCTACACCTTC. Its translation is CASSPESLGYTF.

This clone was recorded once. Other DNA sequences from this sample encode an identical CDR3 as well. This sequence joins TRBV5-1 and TRBJ2-1; TRBD2 aligns across 9 bases. J was trimmed by 4 bases and V by 3 bases; bases with no gene match: 14. Germline CDR1 SGHRS, CDR2 YFSETQ. The CDR3 consists of 18 residues. CDR3 sequence reads: CASSSYLRLAGGYNEQFF. The CDR3 DNA follows: TGCGCCAGCAGCTCCTACCTTCGACTGGCGGGAGGGTACAATGAGCAGTTCTTC.

This clone was counted a single time. V gene TRBV29-1 combines with J gene TRBJ1-2; D perhaps matches TRBD1 (5 bases). This CDR3 spans 12 amino acids. Germline V gene sequence: CDR1 SQVTM, CDR2 ANQGSEA. Trimming stripped 6 bases from V and 4 bases from J, with 12 bases between. The DNA of the CDR3 is TGCAGCGTAAGGGACTCCTTCTATGGCTACACCTTC. Protein product: CSVRDSFYGYTF. Full variable domain (rest looked up from reference TRBV29-1 and TRBJ1-2): SAVISQKPSRDICQRGTSLTIQCQVDSQVTMMFWYRQQPGQSLTLIATANQGSEATYESGFVIDKFPISRPNLTFSTLTVSNMSPEDSSIYLCSVRDSFYGYTFGSGTRLTVV.

J is TRBJ2-2 and V is TRBV15, with D hard to call. The CDR3 loop spans 15 amino acids. Germline CDR1 and CDR2: LNHNV and YYDKDF (reference sequence). V was pared by 0 bases and J by 1 base, with 6 bases between. CDR3 region: CATSREAMNTGELFF. The DNA for the CDR3 is TGTGCCACCAGCAGAGAAGCTATGAACACCGGGGAGCTGTTTTTT.

The chain employs TRBV5-6 and TRBJ1-2; D is unclear. The CDR3 covers 16 residues. The germline V gene encodes CDR1 SGHDT and CDR2 YYEEEE. Trimming left V 2 bases short and J 7 bases short, with 21 bases between. The CDR3 DNA sequence: TGTGCCAGCAGCTTAGACGATGCGGGCCGGGCGGGTGGCTACACCTTC. This translates into CASSLDDAGRAGGYTF.

In this sample, this clone turned up once. The chain couples TRBV5-1 to TRBJ1-2; 8 bases are a match to TRBD1. The length of the CDR3 is 14 residues. The trim removed 3 bases at V and 4 bases at J, leaving 5 bases unmatched. Germline V gene sequence: CDR1 SGHRS, CDR2 YFSETQ. The CDR3 sequence: CASSSQGEVYGYTF. The CDR3 nucleotides read TGCGCCAGCAGCTCACAGGGGGAGGTCTATGGCTACACCTTC.

The chain employs TRBV15 and TRBJ2-3; TRBD2 agrees at 9 bases. The germline CDR1 and CDR2 sequences are LNHNV and YYDKDF (reference sequence). The CDR3 consists of 13 residues. Trimming at V came to 9 bases and at J to 0 bases, leaving 1 base not matched to a gene. The CDR3 loop reads CATREGSTDTQYF. The CDR3 region has the DNA TGTGCCACGCGGGAGGGCAGCACAGATACGCAGTATTTT.

V is TRBV4-1 and J is TRBJ2-2; D is perhaps TRBD1 (6 bases). The germline V gene has CDR1 MGHRA and CDR2 YSYEKL. This CDR3 is built from 16 residues. V lost 0 bases and J 0 bases, leaving 8 bases between the germline ends. The CDR3 reads CASSQDQGTNTGELFF. DNA of the CDR3: TGCGCCAGCAGCCAAGATCAGGGGACGAACACCGGGGAGCTGTTTTTT.

The V call is TRBV11-2, the J call TRBJ1-4; D might be TRBD1 (6 bases). There are 14 residues in the CDR3. Trimming cost V 2 bases and J 6 bases, with 10 bases left between them. Germline loops: CDR1 SGHAT, CDR2 FQNNGV. Written as DNA, the CDR3 is TGTGCCAGCAGCTTAACGAGACAGGATGAAAAACTGTTTTTT. Amino acids: CASSLTRQDEKLFF. Combining the CDR3 with reference TRBV11-2 and TRBJ1-4 gives the whole variable domain EAGVAQSPRYKIIEKRQSVAFWCNPISGHATLYWYQQILGQGPKLLIQFQNNGVVDDSQLPKDRFSAERLKGVDSTLKIQPAKLEDSAVYLCASSLTRQDEKLFFGSGTQLSVL.

This clone has a single count. The V and J genes are TRBV15 and TRBJ1-2; 9 nucleotides line up with TRBD1. Germline V CDR1 and CDR2: LNHNV, YYDKDF (reference sequence). The V segment lost 4 bases and the J segment 0 bases; nucleotides outside the gene matches: 6. The CDR3 runs 16 residues. CDR3 nucleotide sequence: TGTGCCACCAGCAAAGGACAGGGGAAGACTAACTATGGCTACACCTTC. This gives the protein CATSKGQGKTNYGYTF.

The chain joins TRBV5-4 to TRBJ2-2; 11 nucleotides align to TRBD2. Trimming at V came to 2 bases and at J to 3 bases, leaving 3 bases not matched to a gene. CDR3 length: 16 amino acids. Germline CDR1 is SGHNT and CDR2 is YYREEE (reference sequence). CDR3 amino acids: CASSLLAGVDTGELFF. CDR3 bases: TGTGCCAGCAGCTTACTAGCGGGAGTGGACACCGGGGAGCTGTTTTTT.

The rearrangement uses TRBV2 and TRBJ2-5; 7 positions match TRBD2. Germline CDR1 and CDR2: SNHLY and FYNNEI. The V segment lost 6 bases and the J segment 4 bases; nucleotides outside the gene matches: 2. The CDR3 is 12 amino acids. The CDR3 loop is CASRGGSETQYF. CDR3 coding DNA: TGTGCCAGCAGGGGGGGGTCAGAGACCCAGTACTTC.

The chain uses TRBV10-3 and TRBJ2-7; D perhaps matches TRBD1 (5 bases). CDR1 ENHRY and CDR2 SYGVKD come from the germline V gene. This CDR3 spans 15 amino acids. The V end was cut by 2 bases, the J end by 5 bases, with 16 bases between. In nucleotides, the CDR3 is TGTGCCATCAGTGAGGAGGACACACAGAGCCACGAGCAGTACTTC. Its translation: CAISEEDTQSHEQYF.

A few counts support this clone. The rearrangement joins TRBV7-2 to TRBJ1-4; D remains ambiguous. Germline CDR1 reads SGHTA; CDR2 reads FQGNSA. There are 14 residues in the CDR3. Trimming shortened V by 4 bases and J by 7 bases, and 13 bases separated the two germline ends. DNA of the CDR3: TGTGCCAGCAGCTCCCGAGCGTTCGGTGAAAAACTGTTTTTT. Amino acid sequence: CASSSRAFGEKLFF.

This chain connects TRBV11-2 to TRBJ2-7, with a possible D match to TRBD2 (6 bases). Deletions cut 0 bases from V and 3 bases from J, with 12 bases between. CDR1 and CDR2 (germline): SGHAT, FQNNGV. This CDR3 has 15 amino acids. CDR3 protein: CASSLETSRFYEQYF. As DNA, the CDR3 is TGTGCCAGCAGCTTAGAAACTAGCAGGTTCTACGAGCAGTACTTC.

This clone was detected only once. This sequence joins TRBV14 and TRBJ1-3; TRBD1 is a possible D gene (6 bases). Trimming removed 3 bases at V and 2 bases at J, with 11 bases between. The CDR3 is 15 amino acids. Looked up from germline, CDR1 is SGHDN and CDR2 is FVKESK. The CDR3 sequence is CASSQGHLTGNTIYF. DNA of the CDR3: TGTGCCAGCAGCCAGGGACACTTAACTGGAAACACCATATATTTT. Supplemented by reference TRBV14 and TRBJ1-3, the full variable domain reads EAGVTQFPSHSVIEKGQTVTLRCDPISGHDNLYWYRRVMGKEIKFLLHFVKESKQDESGMPNNRFLAERTGGTYSTLKVQPAELEDSGVYFCASSQGHLTGNTIYFGEGSWLTVV.